The next 5 T cell receptor beta chains were all read from a single sample in a study of T cell repertoires in cytomegalovirus infection. No cognate antigen is known for these TCRs. MiXCR, run by TCRdb on the reads, gives a single entry per CDR3 protein. The table lists some 500,000 distinct CDR3 sequences, around a third of them singletons. The sample was cultured PBMCs, taken from culture after CMV antigen stimulation. The receptors shown here come from a human donor in good health (CMV status not recorded). Some clones in this sample may be carry-over from other donors' samples.

This clonotype was counted a few times. The rearrangement uses TRBV20-1 and TRBJ1-6, with TRBD1 matching over 7 bases. V lost 1 base, J lost 7 bases, and 10 bases stayed unmatched. CDR1 DFQATT and CDR2 SNEGSKA come from the germline V gene (reference sequence). This CDR3 spans 16 amino acids. The CDR3 nucleotides read TGCAGTGCTAGAGGCGGAGGGGGCGCGGGCAATTCACCCCTCCACTTT. It codes for CSARGGGGAGNSPLHF.

This clonotype has just a few counts. CDR3 nucleotide sequence: TGTGCCAGCAGTCCCGGTCTAGCGCGAGCCACAGATACGCAGTATTTT. It specifies CASSPGLARATDTQYF. The chain is built from TRBV28 and TRBJ2-3; possible D gene TRBD2, 6 bases. This CDR3 has 16 amino acids. Between the trimmed V and J ends, which lost 5 bases and 2 bases, there was a span of 17 bases. From germline, CDR1 is MDHEN and CDR2 SYDVKM.

This clonotype was recorded a few times. This chain connects TRBV7-3 to TRBJ2-5, with 9 bases identical to TRBD2. The CDR3 is 14 residues long. V dropped 8 bases and J dropped 0; count of bases not matched to a gene: 4. CDR1 and CDR2 (germline): SGHTA, FQGTGA. CDR3 bases: TGTGCCAGCGCCCTAGCGGGGAACCAAGAGACCCAGTACTTC. Translation gives CASALAGNQETQYF.

This clonotype was detected a few times. The chain couples TRBV3-1 to TRBJ2-1; perhaps TRBD1 as D (6 bases). The CDR3 has 18 residues. With 0 bases removed from V and 3 bases from J, the gap between germline ends came to 18 bases. Germline V CDR1 and CDR2: LGHDT, YNNKEL (reference sequence). This chain's CDR3 is CASSQEDAPQGLYNEQFF. CDR3 DNA: TGTGCCAGCAGCCAAGAAGATGCCCCACAGGGTCTCTACAATGAGCAGTTCTTC.

This chain uses TRBV4-1 with TRBJ1-3; TRBD1 is a possible D gene (5 bases). The V end lost 0 bases, the J end lost 8 bases, and 11 bases lay between the germline ends. Germline lookup yields CDR1 MGHRA and CDR2 YSYEKL. This CDR3 contains 14 residues. Here the CDR3 reads CASSQEAGRDTIYF. CDR3 bases: TGCGCCAGCAGCCAAGAGGCAGGGAGAGACACCATATATTTT.